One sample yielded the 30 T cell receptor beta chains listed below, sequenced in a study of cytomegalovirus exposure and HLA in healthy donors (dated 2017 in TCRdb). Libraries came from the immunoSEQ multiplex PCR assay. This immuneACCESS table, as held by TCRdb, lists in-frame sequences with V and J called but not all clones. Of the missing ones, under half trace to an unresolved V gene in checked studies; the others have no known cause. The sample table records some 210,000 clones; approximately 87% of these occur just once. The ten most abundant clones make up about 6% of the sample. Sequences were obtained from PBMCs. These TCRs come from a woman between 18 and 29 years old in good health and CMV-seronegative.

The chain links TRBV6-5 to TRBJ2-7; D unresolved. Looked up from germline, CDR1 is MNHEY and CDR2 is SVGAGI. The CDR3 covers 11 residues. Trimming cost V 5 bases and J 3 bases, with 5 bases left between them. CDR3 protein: CASSAYYEQYF. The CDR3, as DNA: TGTGCCAGCAGTGCTTACTACGAGCAGTACTTC.

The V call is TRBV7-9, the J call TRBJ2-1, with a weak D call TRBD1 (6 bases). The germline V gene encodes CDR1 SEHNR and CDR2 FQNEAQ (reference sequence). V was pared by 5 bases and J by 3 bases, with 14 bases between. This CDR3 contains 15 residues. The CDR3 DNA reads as TGTGCCAGCAGCCGAATTAAGACAGGCTACAATGAGCAGTTCTTC. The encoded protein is CASSRIKTGYNEQFF. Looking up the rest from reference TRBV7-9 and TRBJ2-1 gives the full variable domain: DTGVSQNPRHKITKRGQNVTFRCDPISEHNRLYWYRQTLGQGPEFLTYFQNEAQLEKSRLLSDRFSAERPKGSFSTLEIQRTEQGDSAMYLCASSRIKTGYNEQFFGPGTRLTVL.

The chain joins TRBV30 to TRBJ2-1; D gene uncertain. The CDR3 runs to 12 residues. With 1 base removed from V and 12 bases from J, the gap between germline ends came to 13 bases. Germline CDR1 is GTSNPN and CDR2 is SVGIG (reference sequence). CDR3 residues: CAWSGTSLAQFF. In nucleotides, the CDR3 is TGTGCCTGGAGTGGGACGAGTTTGGCGCAGTTCTTC.

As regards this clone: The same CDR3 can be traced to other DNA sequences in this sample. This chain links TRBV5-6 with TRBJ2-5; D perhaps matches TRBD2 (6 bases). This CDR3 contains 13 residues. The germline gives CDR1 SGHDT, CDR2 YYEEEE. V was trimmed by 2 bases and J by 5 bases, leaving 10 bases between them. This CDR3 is CASSLGRGETQYF. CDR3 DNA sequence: TGTGCCAGCAGCTTAGGTCGGGGGGAGACCCAGTACTTC. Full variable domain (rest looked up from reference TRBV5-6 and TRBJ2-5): DAGVTQSPTHLIKTRGQQVTLRCSPKSGHDTVSWYQQALGQGPQFIFQYYEEEERQRGNFPDRFSGHQFPNYSSELNVNALLLGDSALYLCASSLGRGETQYFGPGTRLLVL.

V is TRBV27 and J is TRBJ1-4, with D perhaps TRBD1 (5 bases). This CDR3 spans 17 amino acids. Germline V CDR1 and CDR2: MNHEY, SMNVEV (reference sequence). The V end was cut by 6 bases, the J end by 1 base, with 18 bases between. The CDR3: CASRLTNFDRTNEKLFF. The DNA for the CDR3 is TGTGCCAGCAGGTTAACGAACTTTGACAGAACTAATGAAAAACTGTTTTTT.

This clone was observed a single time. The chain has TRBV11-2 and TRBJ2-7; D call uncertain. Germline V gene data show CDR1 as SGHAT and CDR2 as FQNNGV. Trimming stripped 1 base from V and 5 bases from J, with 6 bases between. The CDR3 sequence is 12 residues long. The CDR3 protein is CASSLVTDEQYF. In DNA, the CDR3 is TGTGCCAGCAGCTTAGTGACGGACGAGCAGTACTTC.

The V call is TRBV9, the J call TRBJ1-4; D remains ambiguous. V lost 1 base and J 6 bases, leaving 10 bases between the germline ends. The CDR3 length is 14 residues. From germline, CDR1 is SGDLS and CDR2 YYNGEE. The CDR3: CASSVQAAHEKLFF. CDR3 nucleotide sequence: TGTGCCAGCAGCGTACAGGCAGCACATGAAAAACTGTTTTTT.

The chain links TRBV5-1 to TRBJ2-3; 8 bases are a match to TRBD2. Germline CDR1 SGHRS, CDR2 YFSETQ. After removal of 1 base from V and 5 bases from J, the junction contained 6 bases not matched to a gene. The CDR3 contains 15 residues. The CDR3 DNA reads TGCGCCAGCAGCTTGTCCGGGGGGGAACTAGATACGCAGTATTTT. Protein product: CASSLSGGELDTQYF.

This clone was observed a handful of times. DNA of the CDR3: TGTGCCAGCAGTCCGGGCCCTAGGGGCTATGGCTACACCTTC. Encoded protein: CASSPGPRGYGYTF. V gene TRBV27 combines with J gene TRBJ1-2; possibly TRBD1 for D (5 bases). The CDR3 has 14 residues. Per germline, CDR1 MNHEY and CDR2 SMNVEV (reference sequence). The V and J ends lost 5 bases and 4 bases respectively, with 14 bases between them.

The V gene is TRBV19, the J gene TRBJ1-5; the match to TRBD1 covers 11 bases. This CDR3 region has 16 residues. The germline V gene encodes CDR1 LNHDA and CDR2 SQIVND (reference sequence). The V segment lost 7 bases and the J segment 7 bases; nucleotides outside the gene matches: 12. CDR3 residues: CASKRRGQGADQPQHF. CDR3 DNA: TGTGCCAGTAAGAGACGTGGACAGGGGGCCGACCAGCCCCAGCATTTT. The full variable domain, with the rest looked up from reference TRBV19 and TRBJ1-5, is DGGITQSPKYLFRKEGQNVTLSCEQNLNHDAMYWYRQDPGQGLRLIYYSQIVNDFQKGDIAEGYSVSREKKESFPLTVTSAQKNPTAFYLCASKRRGQGADQPQHFGDGTRLSIL.

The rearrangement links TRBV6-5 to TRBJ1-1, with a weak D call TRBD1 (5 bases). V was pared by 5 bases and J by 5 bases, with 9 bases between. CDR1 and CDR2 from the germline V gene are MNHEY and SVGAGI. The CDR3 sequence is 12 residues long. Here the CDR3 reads CASSGGRTEAFF. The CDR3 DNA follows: TGTGCCAGCAGTGGGGGGAGAACTGAAGCTTTCTTT.

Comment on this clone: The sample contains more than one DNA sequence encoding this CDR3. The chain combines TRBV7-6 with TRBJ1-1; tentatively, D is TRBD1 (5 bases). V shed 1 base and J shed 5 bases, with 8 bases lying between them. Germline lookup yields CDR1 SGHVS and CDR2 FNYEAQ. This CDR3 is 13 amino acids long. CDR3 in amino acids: CASSLGGLTEAFF. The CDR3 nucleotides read TGTGCCAGCAGCTTAGGGGGGTTGACTGAAGCTTTCTTT.

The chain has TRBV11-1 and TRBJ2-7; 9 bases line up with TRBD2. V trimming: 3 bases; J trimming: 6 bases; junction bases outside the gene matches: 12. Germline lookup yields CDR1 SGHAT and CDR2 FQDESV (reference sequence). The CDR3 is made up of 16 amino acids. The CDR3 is CASSLTSGTLPGEQYF. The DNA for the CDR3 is TGTGCCAGCAGCTTGACTAGCGGCACCCTCCCCGGCGAGCAGTACTTC.

CDR3 coding DNA: TGTGCCAGCTCAACACGTGATTCCTACGAGCAGTACTTC. Residues: CASSTRDSYEQYF. The gene calls are TRBV18 and TRBJ2-7; D is uncertain. CDR1 KGHSH and CDR2 LQKENI come from the germline V gene. V lost 5 bases to trimming and J lost 1 base, with 9 bases between them. The CDR3 is made up of 13 amino acids. The whole variable domain, remainder taken from reference TRBV18 and TRBJ2-7, is NAGVMQNPRHLVRRRGQEARLRCSPMKGHSHVYWYRQLPEEGLKFMVYLQKENIIDESGMPKERFSAEFPKEGPSILRIQQVVRGDSAAYFCASSTRDSYEQYFGPGTRLTVT.

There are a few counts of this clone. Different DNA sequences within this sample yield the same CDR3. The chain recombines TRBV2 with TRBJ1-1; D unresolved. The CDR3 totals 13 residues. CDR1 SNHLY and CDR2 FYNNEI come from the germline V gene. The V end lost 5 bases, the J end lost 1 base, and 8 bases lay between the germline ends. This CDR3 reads CASSRQANTEAFF. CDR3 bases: TGTGCCAGCAGTCGGCAGGCGAACACTGAAGCTTTCTTT. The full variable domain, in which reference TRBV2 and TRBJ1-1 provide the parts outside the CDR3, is EPEVTQTPSHQVTQMGQEVILRCVPISNHLYFYWYRQILGQKVEFLVSFYNNEISEKSEIFDDQFSVERPDGSNFTLKIRSTKLEDSAMYFCASSRQANTEAFFGQGTRLTVV.

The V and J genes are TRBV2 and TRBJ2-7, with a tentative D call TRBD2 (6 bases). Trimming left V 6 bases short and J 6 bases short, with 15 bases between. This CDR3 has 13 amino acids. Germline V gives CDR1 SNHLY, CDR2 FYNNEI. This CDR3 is CASRWAGSGEQYF. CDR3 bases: TGTGCCAGCAGGTGGGCGGGGAGTGGCGAGCAGTACTTC.

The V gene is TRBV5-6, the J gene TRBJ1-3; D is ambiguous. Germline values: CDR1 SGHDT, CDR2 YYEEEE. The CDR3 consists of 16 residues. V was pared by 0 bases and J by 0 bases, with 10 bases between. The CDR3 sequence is CASSLARISSGNTIYF. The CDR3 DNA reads TGTGCCAGCAGCTTGGCCAGGATCAGCTCTGGAAACACCATATATTTT.

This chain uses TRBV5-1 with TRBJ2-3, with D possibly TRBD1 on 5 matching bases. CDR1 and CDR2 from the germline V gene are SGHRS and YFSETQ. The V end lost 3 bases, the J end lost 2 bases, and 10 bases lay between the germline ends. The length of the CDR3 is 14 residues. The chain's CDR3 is CASSSDSYTDTQYF. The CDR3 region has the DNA TGCGCCAGCAGCTCCGACAGTTACACAGATACGCAGTATTTT. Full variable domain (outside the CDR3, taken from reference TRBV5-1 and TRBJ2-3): KAGVTQTPRYLIKTRGQQVTLSCSPISGHRSVSWYQQTPGQGLQFLFEYFSETQRNKGNFPGRFSGRQFSNSRSEMNVSTLELGDSALYLCASSSDSYTDTQYFGPGTRLTVL.

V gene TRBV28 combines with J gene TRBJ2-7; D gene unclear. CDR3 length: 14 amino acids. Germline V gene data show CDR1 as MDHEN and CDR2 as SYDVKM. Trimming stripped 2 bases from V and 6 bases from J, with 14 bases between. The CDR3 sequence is CASSLMGSVGEQYF. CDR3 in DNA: TGTGCCAGCAGTTTAATGGGGTCGGTCGGCGAGCAGTACTTC. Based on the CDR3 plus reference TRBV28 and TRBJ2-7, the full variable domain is DVKVTQSSRYLVKRTGEKVFLECVQDMDHENMFWYRQDPGLGLRLIYFSYDVKMKEKGDIPEGYSVSREKKERFSLILESASTNQTSMYLCASSLMGSVGEQYFGPGTRLTVT.

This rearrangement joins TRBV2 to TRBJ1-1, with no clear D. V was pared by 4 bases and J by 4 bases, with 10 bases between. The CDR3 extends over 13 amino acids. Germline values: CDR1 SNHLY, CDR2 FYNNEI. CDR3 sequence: CASSGEMSTEAFF. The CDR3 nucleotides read TGTGCCAGCAGTGGAGAGATGAGCACTGAAGCTTTCTTT.

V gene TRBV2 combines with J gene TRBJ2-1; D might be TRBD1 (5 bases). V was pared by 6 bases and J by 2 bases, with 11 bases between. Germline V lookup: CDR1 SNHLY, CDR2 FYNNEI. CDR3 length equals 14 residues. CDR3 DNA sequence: TGTGCCAGCAGCCGGACAAGAGCCTACAATGAGCAGTTCTTC. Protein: CASSRTRAYNEQFF.

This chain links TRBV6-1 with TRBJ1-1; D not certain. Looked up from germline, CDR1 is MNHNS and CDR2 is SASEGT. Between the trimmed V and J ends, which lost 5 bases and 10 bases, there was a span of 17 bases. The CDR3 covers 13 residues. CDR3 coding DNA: TGTGCCAGCAGTCCACGGACTCCTGAGGGAGCTTTCTTT. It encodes CASSPRTPEGAFF.

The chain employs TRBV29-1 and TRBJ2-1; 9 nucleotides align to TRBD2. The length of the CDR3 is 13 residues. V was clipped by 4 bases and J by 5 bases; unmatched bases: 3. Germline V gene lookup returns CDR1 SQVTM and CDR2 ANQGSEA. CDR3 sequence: CSVGVAGDNEQFF. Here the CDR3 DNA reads TGCAGCGTTGGAGTAGCGGGAGACAATGAGCAGTTCTTC.

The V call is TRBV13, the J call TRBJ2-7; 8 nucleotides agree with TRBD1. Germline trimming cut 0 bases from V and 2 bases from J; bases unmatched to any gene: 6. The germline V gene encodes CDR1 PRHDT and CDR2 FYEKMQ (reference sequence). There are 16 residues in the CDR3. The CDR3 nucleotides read TGTGCCAGCAGCTTAGGACGCGGACAGGGTACCTACGAGCAGTACTTC. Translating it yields CASSLGRGQGTYEQYF. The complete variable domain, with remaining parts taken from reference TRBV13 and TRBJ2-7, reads AAGVIQSPRHLIKEKRETATLKCYPIPRHDTVYWYQQGPGQDPQFLISFYEKMQSDKGSIPDRFSAQQFSDYHSELNMSSLELGDSALYFCASSLGRGQGTYEQYFGPGTRLTVT.

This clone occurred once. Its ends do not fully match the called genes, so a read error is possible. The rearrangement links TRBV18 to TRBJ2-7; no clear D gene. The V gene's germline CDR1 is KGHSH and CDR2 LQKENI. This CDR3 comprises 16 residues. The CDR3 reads CASSPFSVGSSHEQYF. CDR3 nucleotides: TGTGCCAGCTCTCCGTTTTCAGTGGGGTCCTCCCACGAGCAGTACTTC. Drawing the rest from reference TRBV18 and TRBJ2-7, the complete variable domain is NAGVMQNPRHLVRRRGQEARLRCSPMKGHSHVYWYRQLPEEGLKFMVYLQKENIIDESGMPKERFSAEFPKEGPSILRIQQVVRGDSAAYFCASSPFSVGSSHEQYFGPGTRLTVT.

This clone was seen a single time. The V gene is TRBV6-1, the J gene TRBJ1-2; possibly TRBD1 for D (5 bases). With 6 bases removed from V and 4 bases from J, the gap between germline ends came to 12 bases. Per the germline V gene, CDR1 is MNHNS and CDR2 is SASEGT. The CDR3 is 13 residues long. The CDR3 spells CASSETGFYGYTF. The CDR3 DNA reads TGTGCCAGCAGCGAAACAGGATTCTATGGCTACACCTTC.

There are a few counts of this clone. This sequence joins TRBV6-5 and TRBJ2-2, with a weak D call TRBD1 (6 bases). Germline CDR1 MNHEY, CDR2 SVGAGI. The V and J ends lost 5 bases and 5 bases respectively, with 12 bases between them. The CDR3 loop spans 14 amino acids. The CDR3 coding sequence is TGTGCCAGCAGTAAGGGAACAGGGACCGGGGAGCTGTTTTTT. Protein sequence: CASSKGTGTGELFF.

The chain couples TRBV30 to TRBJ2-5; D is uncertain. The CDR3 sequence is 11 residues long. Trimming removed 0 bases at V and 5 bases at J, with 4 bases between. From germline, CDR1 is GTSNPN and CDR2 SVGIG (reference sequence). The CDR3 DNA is TGTGCCTGGAGTGTACTGGAGACCCAGTACTTC. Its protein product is CAWSVLETQYF.

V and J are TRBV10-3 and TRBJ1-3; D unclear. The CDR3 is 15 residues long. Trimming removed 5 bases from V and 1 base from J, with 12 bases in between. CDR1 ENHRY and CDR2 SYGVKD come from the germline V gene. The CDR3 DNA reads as TGTGCCATCAGTACAGCGCCCTTTTCTGGAAACACCATATATTTT. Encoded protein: CAISTAPFSGNTIYF.

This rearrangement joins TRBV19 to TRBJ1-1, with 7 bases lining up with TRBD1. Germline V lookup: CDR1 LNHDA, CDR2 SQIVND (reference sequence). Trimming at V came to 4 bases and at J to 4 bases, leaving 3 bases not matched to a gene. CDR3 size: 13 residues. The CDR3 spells CASSRKGATEAFF. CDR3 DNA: TGTGCCAGTAGTAGGAAGGGGGCCACTGAAGCTTTCTTT.